What follows describes a single T cell receptor (beta chain). The data derive from a study of monozygotic twins with inflammatory bowel disease. Reanalyzing the 5' RACE reads, TCRdb keeps one entry per CDR3 protein, without DNA. The table lists more than 350,000 distinct CDR3 sequences. The length of the CDR3 is 16 residues. Germline V gives CDR1 SEHNR, CDR2 FQNEAQ (reference sequence). The rearrangement uses TRBV7-9 and TRBJ1-1; the D call of TRBD1 rests on TCRdb alone, since no DNA is present to check it. The TCR comes from a human donor with ulcerative colitis or Crohn's disease, or a healthy co-twin of an affected twin (not recorded which). The material sequenced was blood. The CDR3 reads CASSLVPGVTNTEAFF.